This T cell receptor (beta chain) was sequenced for a study of cytomegalovirus exposure and HLA in healthy donors. Researchers ran the PCR with 60 Vbeta and 13 Jbeta primers. Data came from immunoSEQ multiplex PCR; TCRdb stores just in-frame clones and leaves some out. The table lists 75,000 to 100,000 clones, about four fifths of them singletons, with around an eighth in the top ten. The CDR3 totals 13 residues. Between the trimmed V and J ends, which lost 2 bases and 6 bases, there was a span of 7 bases. CDR1 and CDR2 from the germline V gene are MDHEN and SYDVKM. The chain has TRBV28 and TRBJ2-2; no firm D call. The receptor comes from a woman in her seventies in good health and CMV-seropositive. Sequencing used PBMCs. The DNA for the CDR3 is TGTGCCAGCAGTTTACAGGCCCCCGGGGAGCTGTTTTTT. Residues: CASSLQAPGELFF.